The present T cell receptor beta chain was sequenced within a study of blood T cell repertoires in COVID-19. Source study methods: Researchers report that nucleated cell counts were estimated from reference gene primer amplification. This table comes from immunoSEQ multiplex PCR, and its TCRdb copy is limited to in-frame clones, with some not included. That table gives V, J and clone size, and the DNA gave D and trimming. The sample has over 200,000 clones, around 84% seen once. The source material was peripheral blood. The receptor was derived from a woman of 80 years or more with active or convalescent COVID-19.

For the CDR3, the DNA is TGTGCCAGCAGTTCAGCGGGACAGGGGAGAACCTACGAGCAGTACTTC. It encodes CASSSAGQGRTYEQYF. The J gene is TRBJ2-7, the V gene TRBV6-5; TRBD1 matches at 10 bases. CDR3 length equals 16 residues. V dropped 4 bases and J dropped 2; count of bases not matched to a gene: 8. Germline CDR1 and CDR2: MNHEY and SVGAGI.